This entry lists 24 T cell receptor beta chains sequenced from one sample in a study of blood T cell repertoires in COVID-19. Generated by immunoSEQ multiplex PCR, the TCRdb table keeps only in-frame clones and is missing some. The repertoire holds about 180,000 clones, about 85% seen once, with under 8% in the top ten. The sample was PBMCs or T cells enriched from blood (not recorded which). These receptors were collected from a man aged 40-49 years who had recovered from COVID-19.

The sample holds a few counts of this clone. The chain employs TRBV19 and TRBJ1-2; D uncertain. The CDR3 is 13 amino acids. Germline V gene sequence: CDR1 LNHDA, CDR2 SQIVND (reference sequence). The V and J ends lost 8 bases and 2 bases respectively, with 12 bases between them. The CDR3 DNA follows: TGTGCCAGTCGAGCAGGAACCAACTATGGCTACACCTTC. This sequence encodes CASRAGTNYGYTF.

CDR3 DNA: TGTGCCAGCACCCCGGACAGGAAGATTAACACTGAAGCTTTCTTT. Translated, it gives CASTPDRKINTEAFF. V and J are TRBV7-8 and TRBJ1-1; 7 bases agree with TRBD1. Trimming removed 7 bases from V and 2 bases from J; junction bases left unmatched: 10. This CDR3 is 15 amino acids long. CDR1 and CDR2 from the germline V gene are SGHVS and FQNEAQ.

CDR3 coding DNA: TGTGCCTGGGGCGGACTAGCATTCTACAATGAGCAGTTCTTC. Translation gives CAWGGLAFYNEQFF. The chain joins TRBV30 to TRBJ2-1, with 8 nucleotides matching TRBD2. The CDR3 spans 14 residues. Trimming removed 5 bases from V and 3 bases from J; junction bases left unmatched: 6. Germline loops: CDR1 GTSNPN, CDR2 SVGIG (reference sequence).

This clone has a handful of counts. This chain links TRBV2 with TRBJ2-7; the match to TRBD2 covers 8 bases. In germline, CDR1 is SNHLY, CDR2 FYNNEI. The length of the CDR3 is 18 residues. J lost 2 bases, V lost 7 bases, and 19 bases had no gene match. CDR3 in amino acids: CASKGGYGGGRNTYEQYF. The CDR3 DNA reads TGTGCCAGCAAGGGCGGTTATGGCGGCGGGAGGAATACCTACGAGCAGTACTTC.

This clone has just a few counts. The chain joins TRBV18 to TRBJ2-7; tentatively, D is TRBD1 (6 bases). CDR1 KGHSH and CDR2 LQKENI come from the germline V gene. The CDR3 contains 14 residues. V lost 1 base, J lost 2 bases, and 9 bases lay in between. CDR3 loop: CASSPRRGPYEQYF. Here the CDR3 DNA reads TGTGCCAGCTCACCACGCAGGGGTCCCTACGAGCAGTACTTC.

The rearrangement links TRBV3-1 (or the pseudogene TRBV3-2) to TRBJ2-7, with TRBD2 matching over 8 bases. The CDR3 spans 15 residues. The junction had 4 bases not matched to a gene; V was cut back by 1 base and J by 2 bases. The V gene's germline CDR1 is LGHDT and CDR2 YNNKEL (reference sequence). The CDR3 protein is CASSQVPGGTYEQYF. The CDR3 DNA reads TGTGCCAGCAGCCAAGTCCCGGGAGGGACCTACGAGCAGTACTTC.

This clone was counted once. The CDR3 reads CSAGGQGRNTEAFF. The CDR3 DNA is TGCAGCGCCGGGGGACAGGGAAGAAACACTGAAGCTTTCTTT. V is TRBV29-1 and J is TRBJ1-1, with 9 bases aligning to TRBD1. CDR1 is SQVTM, CDR2 ANQGSEA, per germline. Trimming cost V 7 bases and J 2 bases; bases outside gene matches: 8. This CDR3 spans 14 amino acids.

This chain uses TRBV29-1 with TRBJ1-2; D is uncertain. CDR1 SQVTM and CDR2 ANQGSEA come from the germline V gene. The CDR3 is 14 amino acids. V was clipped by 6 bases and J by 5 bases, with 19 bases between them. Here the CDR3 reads CSVGSIGVLYGYTF. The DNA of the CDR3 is TGCAGCGTCGGATCAATCGGAGTCTTGTATGGCTACACCTTC.

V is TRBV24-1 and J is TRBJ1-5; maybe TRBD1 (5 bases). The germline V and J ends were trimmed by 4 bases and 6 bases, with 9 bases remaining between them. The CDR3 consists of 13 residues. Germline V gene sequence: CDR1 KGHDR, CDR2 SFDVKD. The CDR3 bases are TGTGCCACCAGTGACTCAGGGCTTCAGCCCCAGCATTTT. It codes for CATSDSGLQPQHF.

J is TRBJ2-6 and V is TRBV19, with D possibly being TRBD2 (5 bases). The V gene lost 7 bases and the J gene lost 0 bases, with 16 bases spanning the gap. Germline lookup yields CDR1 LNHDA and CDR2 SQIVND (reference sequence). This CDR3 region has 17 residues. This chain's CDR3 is CASKSPLGDSGANVLTF. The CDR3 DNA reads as TGTGCCAGTAAAAGCCCTCTGGGAGACTCTGGGGCCAACGTCCTGACTTTC.

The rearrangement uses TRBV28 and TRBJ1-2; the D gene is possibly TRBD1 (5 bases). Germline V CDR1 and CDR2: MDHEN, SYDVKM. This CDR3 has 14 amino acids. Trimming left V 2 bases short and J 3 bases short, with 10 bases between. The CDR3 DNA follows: TGTGCCAGCAGTTTAGGAGGGACCCACTATGGCTACACCTTC. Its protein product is CASSLGGTHYGYTF.

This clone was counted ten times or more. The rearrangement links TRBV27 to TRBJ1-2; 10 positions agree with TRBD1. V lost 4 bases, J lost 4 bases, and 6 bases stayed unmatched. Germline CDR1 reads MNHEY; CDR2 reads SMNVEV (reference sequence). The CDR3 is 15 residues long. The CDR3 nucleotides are TGTGCCAGCAGTTCCCCGGGACAGGGGATCTATGGCTACACCTTC. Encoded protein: CASSSPGQGIYGYTF.

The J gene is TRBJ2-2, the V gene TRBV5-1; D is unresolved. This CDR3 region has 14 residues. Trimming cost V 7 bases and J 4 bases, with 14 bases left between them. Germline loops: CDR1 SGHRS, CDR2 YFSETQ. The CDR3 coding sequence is TGCGCCAGCCGCCCCCTTTCCAGCACCGGGGAGCTGTTTTTT. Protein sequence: CASRPLSSTGELFF.

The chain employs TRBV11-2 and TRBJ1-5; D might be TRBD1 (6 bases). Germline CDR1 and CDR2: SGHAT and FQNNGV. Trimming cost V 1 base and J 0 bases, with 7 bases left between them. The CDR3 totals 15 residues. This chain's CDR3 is CASSLAGDSNQPQHF. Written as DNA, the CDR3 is TGTGCCAGCAGCTTAGCAGGGGATAGCAATCAGCCCCAGCATTTT.

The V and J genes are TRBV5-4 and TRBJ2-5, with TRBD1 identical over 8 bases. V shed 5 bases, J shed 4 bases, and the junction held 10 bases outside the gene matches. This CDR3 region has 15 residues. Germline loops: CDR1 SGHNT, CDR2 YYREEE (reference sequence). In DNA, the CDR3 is TGTGCCAGCAGTCAACAGGGGGGCCCGGGAGAGACCCAGTACTTC. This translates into CASSQQGGPGETQYF.

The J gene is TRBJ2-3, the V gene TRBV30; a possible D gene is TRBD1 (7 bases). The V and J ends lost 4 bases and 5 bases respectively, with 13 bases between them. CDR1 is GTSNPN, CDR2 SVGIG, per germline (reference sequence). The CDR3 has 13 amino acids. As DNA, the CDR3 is TGTGCCTGGACAGGGGGGAGTGTAGATACGCAGTATTTT. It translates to CAWTGGSVDTQYF.

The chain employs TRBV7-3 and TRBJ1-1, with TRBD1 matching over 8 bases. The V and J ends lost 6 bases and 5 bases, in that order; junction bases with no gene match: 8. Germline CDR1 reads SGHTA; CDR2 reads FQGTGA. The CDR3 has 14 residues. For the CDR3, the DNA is TGTGCCAGCAGTTTCCCGGGACAGGTAACTGAAGCTTTCTTT. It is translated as CASSFPGQVTEAFF.

This CDR3 is CASGPTVVATEAFF. The CDR3 DNA reads as TGTGCCAGCGGCCCGACAGTTGTGGCCACTGAAGCTTTCTTT. The chain carries TRBV2 and TRBJ1-1; the D gene is possibly TRBD1 (5 bases). The CDR3 loop spans 14 amino acids. V shed 8 bases and J shed 4 bases, with 17 bases lying between them. Germline V gene data show CDR1 as SNHLY and CDR2 as FYNNEI.

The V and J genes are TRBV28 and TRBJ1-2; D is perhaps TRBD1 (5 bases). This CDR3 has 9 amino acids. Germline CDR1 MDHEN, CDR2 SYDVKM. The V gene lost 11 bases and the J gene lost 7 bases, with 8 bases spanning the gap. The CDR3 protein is CAAGLGYTF. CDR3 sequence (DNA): TGTGCCGCGGGGCTTGGCTACACCTTC.

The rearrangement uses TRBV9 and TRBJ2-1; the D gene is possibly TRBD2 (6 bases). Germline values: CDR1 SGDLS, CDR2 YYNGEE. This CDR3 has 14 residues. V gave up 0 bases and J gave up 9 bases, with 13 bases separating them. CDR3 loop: CASSVVPSESEQFF. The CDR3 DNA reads TGTGCCAGCAGCGTAGTCCCTAGCGAGAGTGAGCAGTTCTTC.

Here the CDR3 reads CASSIYREAFF. The CDR3 region has the DNA TGTGCCAGTAGTATATACCGGGAAGCTTTCTTT. The chain carries TRBV19 and TRBJ1-1; D gene uncertain. CDR3 length equals 11 residues. Germline assignment: CDR1 LNHDA and CDR2 SQIVND (reference sequence). Trimming removed 2 bases at V and 8 bases at J, with 6 bases between.

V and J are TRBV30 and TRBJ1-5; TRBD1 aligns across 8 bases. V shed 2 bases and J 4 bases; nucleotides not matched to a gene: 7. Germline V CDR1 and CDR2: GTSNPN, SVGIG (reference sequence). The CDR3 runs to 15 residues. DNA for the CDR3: TGTGCCTGGAGTACCGGACAGGGAGCGAATCAGCCCCAGCATTTT. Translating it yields CAWSTGQGANQPQHF.

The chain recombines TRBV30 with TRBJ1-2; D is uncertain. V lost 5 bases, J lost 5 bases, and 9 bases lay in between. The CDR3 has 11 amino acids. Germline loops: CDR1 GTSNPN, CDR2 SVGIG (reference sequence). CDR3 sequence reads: CAWGRVYGYTF. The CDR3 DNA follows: TGTGCCTGGGGGAGGGTTTATGGCTACACCTTC.

The CDR3 bases are TGTGCCACAATTACCGGGACAGGGATAGATCAGCCCCAGCATTTT. Its protein is CATITGTGIDQPQHF. The chain links TRBV6-5 to TRBJ1-5; TRBD1 agrees at 9 bases. After removal of 10 bases from V and 5 bases from J, the junction contained 12 bases not matched to a gene. Germline CDR1 is MNHEY and CDR2 is SVGAGI. The length of the CDR3 is 15 residues.